The rows below give T cell receptor beta chains drawn from one sample of a study of shared T cell receptors in the human thymus. Only in-frame clones appear in the TCRdb table, and some are missing; sequencing was by immunoSEQ multiplex PCR. In the table there are approximately 580,000 clones, about four fifths of which are singletons. In addition, the sample was reused for a study of human thymus T cells.

Sequencing input: thymocytes. All receptors derive from a boy under two years old with a congenital heart defect. The CDR3 runs from the conserved cysteine through the conserved F or W. The order of the fields is clone size, V gene, J gene, D gene, CDR3 protein, CDR3 DNA. The D gene is left open where the match is weak. Size values are once, few and many counts, or a class for expanded clones, and some rows have none.

.	TRBV28	TRBJ2-5	TRBD2	CASSLPSGSGPETQYF	TGTGCCAGCAGTCTCCCTAGCGGGAGTGGGCCAGAGACCCAGTACTTC
.	TRBV7-2	TRBJ2-1	.	CASSVTGDSYNEQFF	TGTGCCAGCAGCGTGACGGGAGATTCCTACAATGAGCAGTTCTTC
once	TRBV5-6	TRBJ2-3	TRBD1	CASSLAWTGATDTQYF	TGTGCCAGCAGCTTGGCGTGGACAGGGGCAACAGATACGCAGTATTTT
.	TRBV27	TRBJ2-1	TRBD1	CASSLMGQGYNEQFF	TGTGCCAGCAGTTTAATGGGACAGGGCTACAATGAGCAGTTCTTC
.	TRBV5-1	TRBJ2-1	.	CASSFFSPGPVLDEQFF	TGCGCCAGCAGCTTTTTTTCTCCCGGTCCCGTTTTGGATGAGCAGTTCTTC
.	TRBV6-5	TRBJ2-6	TRBD1	CASSPDRVGANVLTF	TGTGCCAGCAGTCCCGACAGGGTTGGGGCCAACGTCCTGACTTTC
.	TRBV7-9	TRBJ1-3	TRBD1	CASSERDSPSSGNTIYF	TGTGCCAGCAGCGAGAGGGACAGCCCGAGCTCTGGAAACACCATATATTTT
.	TRBV7-9	TRBJ2-7	.	CASSLGLGQYEQYF	TGTGCCAGCAGCTTGGGACTGGGTCAGTACGAGCAGTACTTC
.	TRBV7-9	TRBJ1-2	.	CASSAPHNKNYGYTF	TGTGCCAGCAGCGCCCCCCACAACAAGAACTATGGCTACACCTTC
.	TRBV4-3	TRBJ2-7	TRBD1	CASSQEGGGQGQTYEQYF	TGCGCCAGCAGCCAAGAAGGCGGAGGACAGGGGCAAACCTACGAGCAGTACTTC